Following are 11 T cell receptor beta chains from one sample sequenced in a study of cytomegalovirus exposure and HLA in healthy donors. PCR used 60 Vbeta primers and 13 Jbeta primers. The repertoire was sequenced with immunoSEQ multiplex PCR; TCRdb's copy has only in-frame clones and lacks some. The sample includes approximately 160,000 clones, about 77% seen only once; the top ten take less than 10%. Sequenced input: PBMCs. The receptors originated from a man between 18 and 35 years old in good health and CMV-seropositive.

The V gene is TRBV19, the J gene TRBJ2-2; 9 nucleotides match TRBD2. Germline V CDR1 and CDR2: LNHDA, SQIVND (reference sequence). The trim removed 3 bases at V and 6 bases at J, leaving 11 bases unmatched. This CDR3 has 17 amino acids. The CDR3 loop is CASSIQWVAGVPGELFF. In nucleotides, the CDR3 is TGTGCCAGTAGTATTCAGTGGGTAGCGGGAGTTCCCGGGGAGCTGTTTTTT.

The CDR3 DNA reads as TGTGCCAGCAGCTTGGAAGGGGAAGTGGGCGTCGGTAATGAAAAACTGTTTTTT. Amino acid sequence: CASSLEGEVGVGNEKLFF. The gene calls are TRBV7-2 and TRBJ1-4, with TRBD1 as a possible D gene (5 bases). Germline loops: CDR1 SGHTA, CDR2 FQGNSA. The V and J ends lost 3 bases and 4 bases respectively, with 21 bases between them. This CDR3 has 18 amino acids.

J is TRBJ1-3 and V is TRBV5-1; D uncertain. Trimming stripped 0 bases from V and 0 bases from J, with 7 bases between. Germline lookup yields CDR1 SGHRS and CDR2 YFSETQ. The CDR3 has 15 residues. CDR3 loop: CASSLDFNSGNTIYF. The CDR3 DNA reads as TGCGCCAGCAGCTTGGATTTCAACTCTGGAAACACCATATATTTT.

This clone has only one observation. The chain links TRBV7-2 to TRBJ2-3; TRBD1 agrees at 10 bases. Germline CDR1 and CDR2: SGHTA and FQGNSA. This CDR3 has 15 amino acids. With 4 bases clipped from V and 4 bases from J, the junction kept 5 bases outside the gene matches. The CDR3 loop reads CASSWLTGGADTQYF. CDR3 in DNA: TGTGCCAGCAGCTGGTTGACAGGGGGCGCAGATACGCAGTATTTT.

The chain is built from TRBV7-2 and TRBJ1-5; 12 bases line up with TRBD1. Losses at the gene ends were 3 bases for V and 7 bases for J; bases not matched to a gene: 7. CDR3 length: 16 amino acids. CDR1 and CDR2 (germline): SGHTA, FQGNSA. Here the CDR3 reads CASSFLGQGAKQPQHF. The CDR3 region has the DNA TGTGCCAGCAGCTTTCTGGGACAGGGGGCGAAGCAGCCCCAGCATTTT. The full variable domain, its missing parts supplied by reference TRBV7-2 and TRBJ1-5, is GAGVSQSPSNKVTEKGKDVELRCDPISGHTALYWYRQSLGQGLEFLIYFQGNSAPDKSGLPSDRFSAERTGGSVSTLTIQRTQQEDSAVYLCASSFLGQGAKQPQHFGDGTRLSIL.

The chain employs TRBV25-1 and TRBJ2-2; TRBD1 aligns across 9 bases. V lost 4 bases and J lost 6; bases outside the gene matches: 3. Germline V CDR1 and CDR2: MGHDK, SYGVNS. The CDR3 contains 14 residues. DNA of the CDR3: TGTGCCAGCAGTGTGACAGGGGGTTCCGGGGAGCTGTTTTTT. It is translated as CASSVTGGSGELFF.

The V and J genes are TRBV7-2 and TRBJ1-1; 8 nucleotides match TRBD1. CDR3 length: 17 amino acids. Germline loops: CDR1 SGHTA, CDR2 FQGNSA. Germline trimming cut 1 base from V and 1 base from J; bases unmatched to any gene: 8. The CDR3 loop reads CASSLVGTGRQNTEAFF. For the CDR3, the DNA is TGTGCCAGCAGCTTAGTAGGGACAGGCAGGCAGAACACTGAAGCTTTCTTT.

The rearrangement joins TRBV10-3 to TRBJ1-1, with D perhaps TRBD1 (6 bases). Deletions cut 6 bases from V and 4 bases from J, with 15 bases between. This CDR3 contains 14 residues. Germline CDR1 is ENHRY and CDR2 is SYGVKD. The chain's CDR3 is CAIRAGTLSTEAFF. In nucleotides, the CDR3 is TGTGCCATCAGAGCCGGGACATTGTCCACTGAAGCTTTCTTT.

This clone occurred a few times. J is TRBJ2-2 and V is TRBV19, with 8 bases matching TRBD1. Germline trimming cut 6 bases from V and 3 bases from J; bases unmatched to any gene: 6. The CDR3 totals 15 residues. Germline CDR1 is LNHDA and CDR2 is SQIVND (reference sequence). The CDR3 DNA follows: TGTGCCAGTAGCCACGGACAGGGTTACACCGGGGAGCTGTTTTTT. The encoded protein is CASSHGQGYTGELFF.

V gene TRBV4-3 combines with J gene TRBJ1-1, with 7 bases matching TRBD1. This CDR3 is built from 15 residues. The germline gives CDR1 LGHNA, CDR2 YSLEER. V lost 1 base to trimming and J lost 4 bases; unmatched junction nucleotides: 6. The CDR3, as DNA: TGCGCCAGCAGCCAAGGCAGGGGGTTACTCACTGAAGCTTTCTTT. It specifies CASSQGRGLLTEAFF.

The CDR3 sequence is CATRRETDREGYGYTF. As DNA, the CDR3 is TGTGCCACCCGACGAGAGACGGACAGGGAAGGCTATGGCTACACCTTC. The rearrangement joins TRBV28 to TRBJ1-2; 8 positions agree with TRBD1. CDR3 length equals 16 residues. Germline V gene sequence: CDR1 MDHEN, CDR2 SYDVKM. V shed 10 bases, J shed 4 bases, and the junction held 17 bases outside the gene matches.